This entry describes one T cell receptor beta chain. The antigen remains undetermined. This specimen comes from a study of OX40 agonist ivuxolimab in advanced cancers. The study's findings and limits: At doses 0.1 to 3.0 mg/kg, CD4+ and CD8+ clones expanded.

The method was immunoSEQ multiplex PCR; TCRdb's version includes in-frame clones alone and lacks a portion of them. Of roughly 64,000 clones listed, roughly 84% are singletons. The CDR3 runs 14 residues. CDR1 is MNHEY, CDR2 SMNVEV, per germline (reference sequence). V dropped 5 bases and J dropped 13; count of bases not matched to a gene: 8. The sequence was obtained from an adult with an advanced solid tumor such as melanoma, head and neck, liver or kidney cancer. The sample consisted of CD4+ or CD8+ T cells sorted from blood, taken in a trial of the OX40 agonist ivuxolimab. The chain links TRBV27 to TRBJ2-1; TRBD2 matches 13 bases. The CDR3 nucleotides read TGTGCCAGCAGTCCCCGGACTAGCGGGGGCCCCCAGTTCTTC. Encoded protein: CASSPRTSGGPQFF.